A selection of T cell receptor beta chains follows, all from one sample in a study of blood T cell repertoires in COVID-19. TCRdb's copy holds only in-frame clones and misses some; the assay was immunoSEQ multiplex PCR. The sample holds 250,000 to 300,000 clones, around 85% seen once. The sample consisted of peripheral blood. The source of these receptors is a man aged 50-60 years with active or convalescent COVID-19. Both conserved end residues are part of each CDR3. Fields, in order: CDR3 DNA, CDR3 protein, D gene, V gene, clone size, J gene. The D gene is left open where the match is weak. Clone sizes are given selectively: once, few, many, or a class where the clone is expanded.

TGTGCCAGCACTGGGATCGGGGGGGCTGAAGTAAATTCACCCCTCCACTTT,CASTGIGGAEVNSPLHF,-,TRBV28,-,TRBJ1-6
TGTGCCAGCAGCTTGGAGAGACAGGTTACGTACGAGCAGTACTTC,CASSLERQVTYEQYF,-,TRBV5-5,-,TRBJ2-7
TGTGCCAGCAGGGCACCGGGACAGGGGGCCAATGAGCAGTTCTTC,CASRAPGQGANEQFF,TRBD1,TRBV27,-,TRBJ2-1
TGTGCCAGTATCCCGGGACTCGGGGCCGGGGAGCTGTTTTTT,CASIPGLGAGELFF,-,TRBV19,-,TRBJ2-2
TGTGCCAGCAGGACGGATCTAGCGGGACTCAGCACAGATACGCAGTATTTT,CASRTDLAGLSTDTQYF,TRBD2,TRBV27,-,TRBJ2-3
TGTGCCACCCAGACTAGCGGGAACTACAATGAGCAGTTCTTC,CATQTSGNYNEQFF,TRBD2,TRBV27,-,TRBJ2-1
TGCGCCAGCAGCCAAGGTTGGGGGGTCAATCAGCCCCAGCATTTT,CASSQGWGVNQPQHF,-,TRBV4-1,few,TRBJ1-5
TGCGCCAGCAGCTTAGCGAACATGTGGGTTAGAGGGAGCACTGAAGCTTTCTTT,CASSLANMWVRGSTEAFF,-,TRBV5-1,-,TRBJ1-1
TGCAGTGCTCAACAGGGTGGCGGCTACACCTTC,CSAQQGGGYTF,-,TRBV20-1,-,TRBJ1-2
TGTGCCAGTAGTCCCCGGAGAGGGGAGCTGTTTTTT,CASSPRRGELFF,-,TRBV19,-,TRBJ2-2
TGTGCCAGCAGCTTATCACGGGGTCCCTACGAGCAGTACTTC,CASSLSRGPYEQYF,-,TRBV7-3,-,TRBJ2-7
TGTGCCAGCAGCCGGACAGGGGGACGGGCCAATGAGCAGTTCTTC,CASSRTGGRANEQFF,TRBD1,TRBV14,-,TRBJ2-1
TGTGCCAGCTCACCGGGACAGGGGTGGAATCAGCCCCAGCATTTT,CASSPGQGWNQPQHF,TRBD1,TRBV18,-,TRBJ1-5
TGTGCCAGCAGCTTGATAGCGGGAAGCGTCTCTGGGGCCAACGTCCTGACTTTC,CASSLIAGSVSGANVLTF,TRBD2,TRBV5-6,-,TRBJ2-6
TGTGCCAGCAGCGTCCGGTACAATCAGCCCCAGCATTTT,CASSVRYNQPQHF,-,TRBV7-2,-,TRBJ1-5